This T cell receptor (beta chain) was obtained from a study of T cell responses to AZD1222 COVID-19 vaccine. As for this clone: Its antigen is unknown.

Per the germline V gene, CDR1 is SGHAT and CDR2 is FQNNGV. Trimming pared 4 bases from V and 5 bases from J, leaving 15 bases between. This CDR3 is built from 15 residues. TCRdb's table, derived via immunoSEQ multiplex PCR, lists solely in-frame clones and lacks some. The repertoire holds some 130,000 clones, with 85% to 90% as singletons. Whole-study results and caveats: Among vaccine-associated CD4 TCRs, coverage spanned spike, with dominance at 160-218 and 743-854. Unmutated variant regions are reportedly the target of nearly half of TCRs that are spike-specific. The peak T cell response came first, and repertoires were sampled only after it. There were mostly white British donors and more females than males, and clonal diversity was possibly underestimated.

This TCR was recovered from an adult in good health. Sequencing used peripheral blood, obtained on day 0 of AZD1222 vaccination. V and J are TRBV11-2 and TRBJ2-1, with D tentatively TRBD2 (6 bases). DNA of the CDR3: TGTGCCAGCAGCTGGCGGGGTAGCGTCAACAATGAGCAGTTCTTC. It translates to CASSWRGSVNNEQFF.